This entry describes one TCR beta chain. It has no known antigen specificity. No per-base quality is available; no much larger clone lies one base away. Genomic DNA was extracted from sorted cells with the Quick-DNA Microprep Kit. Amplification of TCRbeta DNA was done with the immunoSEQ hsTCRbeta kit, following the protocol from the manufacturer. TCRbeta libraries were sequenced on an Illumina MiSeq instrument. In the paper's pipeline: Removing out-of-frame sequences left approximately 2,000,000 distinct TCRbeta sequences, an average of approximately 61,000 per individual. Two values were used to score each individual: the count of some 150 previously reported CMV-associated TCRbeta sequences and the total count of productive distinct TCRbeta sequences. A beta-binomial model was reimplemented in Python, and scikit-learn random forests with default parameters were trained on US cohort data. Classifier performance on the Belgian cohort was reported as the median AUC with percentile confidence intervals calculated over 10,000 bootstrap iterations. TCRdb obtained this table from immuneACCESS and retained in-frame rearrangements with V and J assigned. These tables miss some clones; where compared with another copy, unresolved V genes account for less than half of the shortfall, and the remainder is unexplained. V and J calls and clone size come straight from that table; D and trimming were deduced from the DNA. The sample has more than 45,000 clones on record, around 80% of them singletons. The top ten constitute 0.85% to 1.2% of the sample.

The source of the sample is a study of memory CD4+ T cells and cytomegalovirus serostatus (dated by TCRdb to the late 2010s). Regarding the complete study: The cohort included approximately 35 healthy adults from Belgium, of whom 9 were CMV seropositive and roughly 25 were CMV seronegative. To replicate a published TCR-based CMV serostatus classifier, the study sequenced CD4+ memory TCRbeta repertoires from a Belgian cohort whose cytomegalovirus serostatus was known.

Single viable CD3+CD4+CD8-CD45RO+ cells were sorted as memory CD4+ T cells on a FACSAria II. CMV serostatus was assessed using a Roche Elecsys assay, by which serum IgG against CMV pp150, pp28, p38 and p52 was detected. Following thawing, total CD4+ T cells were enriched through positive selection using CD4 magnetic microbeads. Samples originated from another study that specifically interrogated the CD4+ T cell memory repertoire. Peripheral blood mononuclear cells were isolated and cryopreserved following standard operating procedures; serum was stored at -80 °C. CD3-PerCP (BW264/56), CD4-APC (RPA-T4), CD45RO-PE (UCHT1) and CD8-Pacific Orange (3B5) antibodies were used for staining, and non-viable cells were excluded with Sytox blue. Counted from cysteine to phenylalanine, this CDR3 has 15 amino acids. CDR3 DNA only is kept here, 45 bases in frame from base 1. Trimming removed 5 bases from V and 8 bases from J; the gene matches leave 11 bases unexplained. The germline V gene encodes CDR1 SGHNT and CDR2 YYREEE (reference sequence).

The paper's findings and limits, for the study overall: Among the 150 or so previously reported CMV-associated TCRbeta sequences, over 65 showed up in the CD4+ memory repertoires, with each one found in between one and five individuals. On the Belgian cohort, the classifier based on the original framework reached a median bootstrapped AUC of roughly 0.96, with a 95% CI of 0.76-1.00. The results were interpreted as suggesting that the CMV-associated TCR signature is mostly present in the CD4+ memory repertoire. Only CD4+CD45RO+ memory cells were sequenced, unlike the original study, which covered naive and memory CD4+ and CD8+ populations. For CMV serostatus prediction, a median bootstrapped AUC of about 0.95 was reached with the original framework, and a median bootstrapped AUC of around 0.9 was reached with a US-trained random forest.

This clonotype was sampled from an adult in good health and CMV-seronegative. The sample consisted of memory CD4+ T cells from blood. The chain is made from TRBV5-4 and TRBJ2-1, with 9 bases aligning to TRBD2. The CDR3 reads CASSYAGGPVHEQFF. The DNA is TGTGCCAGCAGTTATGCGGGAGGGCCGGTTCATGAGCAGTTCTTC.